The 28 T cell receptor beta chains given below trace back to one sample, sequenced in a study of identical twins. TCRdb ran MiXCR on the 5' RACE reads and lists one entry per CDR3 protein. The sample holds hundreds of thousands of distinct CDR3 sequences, more than 6.5% seen once. These data were also reused for a study on yellow fever vaccine responses in identical twins.

The source material was memory (CD45RO+) T cells sorted from blood. The receptors originated from a woman aged 18-29 years in good health.

This rearrangement joins TRBV15 to TRBJ2-1; D is perhaps TRBD1 or TRBD2 (6 bases each). Germline assignment: CDR1 LNHNV and CDR2 YYDKDF (reference sequence). CDR3 length: 15 amino acids. The V and J ends lost 0 bases and 2 bases respectively, with 8 bases between them. The DNA of the CDR3 is TGTGCCACCAGCAGAGAGGGGGGCACCTACAATGAGCAGTTCTTC. This sequence encodes CATSREGGTYNEQFF.

The V gene is TRBV3-1, the J gene TRBJ2-7; D possibly corresponds to TRBD1 (5 bases). The CDR3 length is 13 residues. Germline CDR1 LGHDT, CDR2 YNNKEL (reference sequence). V gave up 5 bases and J gave up 7 bases, with 15 bases separating them. This chain's CDR3 is CASSLTADMEQYF. CDR3 nucleotide sequence: TGTGCCAGCAGCTTAACGGCGGACATGGAGCAGTACTTC.

The gene calls are TRBV2 and TRBJ1-2; TRBD1 is a possible D gene (6 bases). Germline loops: CDR1 SNHLY, CDR2 FYNNEI. The V end lost 4 bases, the J end lost 0 bases, and 9 bases lay between the germline ends. The CDR3 is 14 residues long. The CDR3 sequence is CASSVQGANYGYTF. In DNA form, the CDR3 reads TGTGCCAGCAGTGTACAGGGAGCTAACTATGGCTACACCTTC.

This clonotype appeared many times. The chain uses TRBV12-3 or TRBV12-4 and TRBJ2-3; D is unresolved. V was shortened by 5 bases and J by 2 bases, with 14 bases between the two germline ends. The CDR3 has 15 residues. This CDR3 reads CASSKNPLDTDTQYF. The CDR3, as DNA: TGTGCCAGCAGTAAGAACCCCCTTGACACAGATACGCAGTATTTT.

Notes on this clonotype: This sequence may be a read error, since a much larger clone differs from it by one base. This chain uses TRBV6-1 with TRBJ2-2; D is perhaps TRBD1 (6 bases). This CDR3 comprises 13 residues. Trimming removed 8 bases at V and 4 bases at J, with 11 bases between. Per the germline V gene, CDR1 is MNHNS and CDR2 is SASEGT. CDR3 DNA: TGTGCCAGCGACGACAGGCCCACCGGGGAGCTGTTTTTT. It codes for CASDDRPTGELFF.

This clonotype was counted only a few times. The rearrangement links TRBV6-4 to TRBJ2-3, with 9 nucleotides matching TRBD1. The CDR3 contains 15 residues. CDR1 is MRHNA, CDR2 SNTAGT, per germline. With 0 bases clipped from V and 7 bases from J, the junction kept 5 bases outside the gene matches. CDR3 residues: CASSDSGQGWHTQYF. The CDR3 nucleotides are TGTGCCAGCAGTGACTCTGGACAGGGGTGGCATACGCAGTATTTT.

The chain is built from TRBV3-1 and TRBJ1-1; possible D gene TRBD1, 5 bases. V was shortened by 1 base and J by 4 bases, with 10 bases between the two germline ends. This CDR3 has 14 amino acids. The germline CDR1 and CDR2 sequences are LGHDT and YNNKEL (reference sequence). Written as DNA, the CDR3 is TGTGCCAGCAGCCAAGGTGGGACGGGCACTGAAGCTTTCTTT. Translated: CASSQGGTGTEAFF.

CDR3 sequence: CASKVSGSSYNEQFF. The CDR3 region has the DNA TGTGCCAGCAAGGTTAGCGGGAGCTCCTACAATGAGCAGTTCTTC. The gene calls are TRBV5-5 and TRBJ2-1; 9 nucleotides match TRBD2. Trimming took 6 bases from V and 0 from J; bases not matched to a gene: 4. The V gene's germline CDR1 is SGHKS and CDR2 YYEKEE (reference sequence). The CDR3 spans 15 residues.

This clonotype has at least ten counts. The genes are TRBV12-3 or TRBV12-4 and TRBJ2-2; D possibly corresponds to TRBD2 (7 bases). CDR3 length: 16 amino acids. Trimming took 3 bases from V and 1 from J, leaving 12 bases between them. The CDR3 sequence: CASSFWGGQNTGELFF. The CDR3 DNA follows: TGTGCCAGCAGTTTTTGGGGGGGGCAGAACACCGGGGAGCTGTTTTTT.

The chain links TRBV12-3 or TRBV12-4 to TRBJ2-5; weak D call: TRBD2 (5 bases). The V gene lost 3 bases and the J gene lost 5 bases, with 10 bases spanning the gap. There are 13 residues in the CDR3. CDR3 sequence reads: CASSFGVWETQYF. The CDR3 DNA reads TGTGCCAGCAGTTTCGGGGTTTGGGAGACCCAGTACTTC.

This clonotype occurred many times. V and J are TRBV6-5 and TRBJ2-7; the match to TRBD2 covers 13 bases. The CDR3 is 16 residues long. The trim removed 2 bases at V and 6 bases at J, leaving 7 bases unmatched. The germline V gene has CDR1 MNHEY and CDR2 SVGAGI. CDR3 region: CASSYDGTSGMGEQYF. In DNA form, the CDR3 reads TGTGCCAGCAGTTACGACGGGACTAGCGGGATGGGCGAGCAGTACTTC.

V gene TRBV28 combines with J gene TRBJ1-5; 7 bases are shared with TRBD1. Trimming at V came to 2 bases and at J to 7 bases, leaving 5 bases not matched to a gene. CDR1 is MDHEN and CDR2 is SYDVKM in the germline V gene. This CDR3 is 14 amino acids long. CDR3 region: CASSLAGGRQPQHF. DNA of the CDR3: TGTGCCAGCAGTTTAGCAGGGGGGCGACAGCCCCAGCATTTT.

A few counts support this clonotype. This rearrangement joins TRBV12-3 or TRBV12-4 to TRBJ1-2; D is ambiguous. This CDR3 comprises 13 residues. The V end lost 8 bases, the J end lost 2 bases, and 12 bases lay between the germline ends. CDR3 region: CASGTLSNYGYTF. The CDR3 DNA reads TGTGCCAGCGGAACCCTTTCGAACTATGGCTACACCTTC.

Points on this clonotype: This may be a read error: a much more frequent sequence differs by one nucleotide. The gene calls are TRBV5-1 and TRBJ2-1; perhaps TRBD1 as D (5 bases). This CDR3 comprises 13 residues. Germline V gene data show CDR1 as SGHRS and CDR2 as YFSETQ. The CDR3, as DNA: TGCCCCAGCAGCACCGACAGTTACAATGAGCAGTTCTTC. Translating gives CPSSTDSYNEQFF.

The chain combines TRBV6-1 with TRBJ1-1; D possibly corresponds to TRBD1 (5 bases). The CDR3 sequence is 15 residues long. The germline V gene encodes CDR1 MNHNS and CDR2 SASEGT. Trimming cost V 5 bases and J 4 bases, with 17 bases left between them. In DNA, the CDR3 is TGTGCCAGCAGTCCCTTATCCGGGACCTCCACTGAAGCTTTCTTT. It encodes CASSPLSGTSTEAFF.

This clonotype was seen at least ten times. This chain uses TRBV7-3 with TRBJ2-1, with 7 nucleotides matching TRBD1. The CDR3 sequence is 16 residues long. The germline CDR1 and CDR2 sequences are SGHTA and FQGTGA. Germline trimming cut 5 bases from V and 7 bases from J; bases unmatched to any gene: 14. The DNA for the CDR3 is TGTGCCAGCAGCCCAATTTACGGGACCAGGGGGAATGAGCAGTTCTTC. This encodes CASSPIYGTRGNEQFF.

This clonotype turned up a few times. This CDR3 is CSATGQGETQYF. The CDR3 DNA reads TGCAGTGCCACGGGACAGGGAGAGACCCAGTACTTC. The chain links TRBV20-1 to TRBJ2-5; 9 bases match TRBD1. V shed 6 bases and J 4 bases; nucleotides not matched to a gene: 3. Per the germline V gene, CDR1 is DFQATT and CDR2 is SNEGSKA (reference sequence). The CDR3 runs 12 residues.

The chain links TRBV4-2 to TRBJ2-4, with D perhaps being TRBD1 or TRBD2 (6 bases each). Germline CDR1 and CDR2: LGHNA and YNFKEQ. V lost 0 bases to trimming and J lost 4 bases, with 19 bases between them. The CDR3 consists of 18 residues. The CDR3 loop reads CASSQEGGAGVGKNIQYF. CDR3 nucleotides: TGTGCCAGCAGCCAAGAAGGCGGGGCAGGGGTTGGGAAAAACATTCAGTACTTC.

This clonotype appeared many times. This rearrangement joins TRBV5-1 to TRBJ2-7, with 8 bases identical to TRBD1. V dropped 4 bases and J dropped 6; count of bases not matched to a gene: 6. CDR1 is SGHRS and CDR2 is YFSETQ in the germline V gene. The CDR3 runs 13 residues. CDR3 loop: CASSHRTGLEQYF. In nucleotides, the CDR3 is TGCGCCAGCAGCCACCGGACAGGGCTCGAGCAGTACTTC. Full variable domain (outside the CDR3, taken from reference TRBV5-1 and TRBJ2-7): KAGVTQTPRYLIKTRGQQVTLSCSPISGHRSVSWYQQTPGQGLQFLFEYFSETQRNKGNFPGRFSGRQFSNSRSEMNVSTLELGDSALYLCASSHRTGLEQYFGPGTRLTVT.

This chain joins TRBV28 and TRBJ2-3; D might be TRBD2 (6 bases). Trimming left V 5 bases short and J 2 bases short, with 14 bases between. This CDR3 spans 15 amino acids. From germline, CDR1 is MDHEN and CDR2 SYDVKM. The CDR3 region is CASSEIAVPTDTQYF. CDR3 sequence (DNA): TGTGCCAGCAGTGAAATAGCGGTACCCACAGATACGCAGTATTTT. The full variable domain, in which reference TRBV28 and TRBJ2-3 provide the parts outside the CDR3, is DVKVTQSSRYLVKRTGEKVFLECVQDMDHENMFWYRQDPGLGLRLIYFSYDVKMKEKGDIPEGYSVSREKKERFSLILESASTNQTSMYLCASSEIAVPTDTQYFGPGTRLTVL.

This clonotype was seen many times. This chain joins TRBV2 and TRBJ1-4; the D gene is possibly TRBD1 (5 bases). Deletions cut 5 bases from V and 8 bases from J, with 18 bases between. In germline, CDR1 is SNHLY, CDR2 FYNNEI. The CDR3 is 15 amino acids. CDR3 in amino acids: CASSTPGTTGEKLFF. CDR3 DNA sequence: TGTGCCAGCAGTACTCCCGGGACTACGGGGGAAAAACTGTTTTTT.

This clonotype occurred many times. CDR3 nucleotide sequence: TGCGCCAGCAGCTTGGCCAGCGGGGGAAAAGAGACCCAGTACTTC. Encoded protein: CASSLASGGKETQYF. The rearrangement links TRBV5-1 to TRBJ2-5; TRBD2 aligns across 8 bases. Germline-derived CDR1 and CDR2 are SGHRS and YFSETQ. The CDR3 has 15 amino acids. Trimming removed 0 bases from V and 3 bases from J; junction bases left unmatched: 4.

A few counts support this clonotype. This chain uses TRBV6-5 with TRBJ1-5; D is perhaps TRBD1 (6 bases). The CDR3 covers 14 residues. CDR1 is MNHEY and CDR2 is SVGAGI in the germline V gene. V was shortened by 6 bases and J by 6 bases, with 15 bases between the two germline ends. The CDR3 region is CASSQQGGGQPQHF. CDR3 nucleotides: TGTGCCAGCAGCCAACAGGGAGGGGGTCAGCCCCAGCATTTT.

This clonotype was picked up many times. CDR3 in amino acids: CASSPDSQETQYF. Here the CDR3 DNA reads TGTGCCAGCAGTCCTGACAGCCAAGAGACCCAGTACTTC. This chain uses TRBV6-2 or TRBV6-3 with TRBJ2-5; possibly TRBD1 for D (5 bases). There are 13 residues in the CDR3. V gave up 5 bases and J gave up 1 base, with 8 bases separating them. Germline lookup yields CDR1 MNHEY and CDR2 SVGEGT.

The rearrangement uses TRBV29-1 and TRBJ2-2; D gene uncertain. The CDR3 spans 17 residues. The germline V gene encodes CDR1 SQVTM and CDR2 ANQGSEA. V lost 0 bases and J 5 bases, leaving 19 bases between the germline ends. The CDR3 reads CSVEDWFCRCTTGELFF. The CDR3 nucleotides are TGCAGCGTTGAAGATTGGTTCTGCAGGTGCACGACCGGGGAGCTGTTTTTT.

The J gene is TRBJ1-1, the V gene TRBV7-9, with a possible D match to TRBD1 (5 bases). Germline V gene lookup returns CDR1 SEHNR and CDR2 FQNEAQ (reference sequence). This CDR3 is 14 amino acids long. Trimming took 1 base from V and 2 from J, leaving 8 bases between them. CDR3 nucleotides: TGTGCCAGCAGCTTAGGGGGGGACAACACTGAAGCTTTCTTT. Protein sequence: CASSLGGDNTEAFF. Full variable domain (remainder filled in from reference TRBV7-9 and TRBJ1-1): DTGVSQNPRHKITKRGQNVTFRCDPISEHNRLYWYRQTLGQGPEFLTYFQNEAQLEKSRLLSDRFSAERPKGSFSTLEIQRTEQGDSAMYLCASSLGGDNTEAFFGQGTRLTVV.

This clonotype occurred many times. The chain's CDR3 is CASSPESPAQPYNEQFF. The CDR3, as DNA: TGTGCCAGCAGTCCCGAATCCCCCGCGCAACCGTACAATGAGCAGTTCTTC. J is TRBJ2-1 and V is TRBV12-3 or TRBV12-4; D not resolved. The CDR3 sequence is 17 residues long. V gave up 5 bases and J gave up 4 bases, with 21 bases separating them.

Only a few counts were recorded for this clonotype. This chain joins TRBV7-7 and TRBJ2-5; possibly TRBD1 for D (5 bases). Trimming cost V 2 bases and J 2 bases, with 12 bases left between them. Germline CDR1 reads SSHAT; CDR2 reads FNYEAQ (reference sequence). CDR3 length: 15 residues. CDR3: CASSLSQALQETQYF. In DNA form, the CDR3 reads TGTGCCAGCAGCTTATCACAGGCTCTACAAGAGACCCAGTACTTC.